The next 26 T cell receptor beta chains were all read from a single sample in a study of CD8 T cells in Susac syndrome (dated by TCRdb to about 2019). Receptors were amplified or captured by the immunoSEQ multiplex PCR assay. RNA was extracted using the RNeasy kit, and roughly 0.5 to 1 ug of the RNA was reverse transcribed with random hexamers. TCRdb trimmed public reads at Q25 via fastp, called clones via MiXCR and kept in-frame beta chains. Every entry covers one CDR3 protein and lists the most common genes and DNA from its rows. This sample has 150,000 to 200,000 distinct CDR3 sequences in its table, and over 75% of those were observed once. 0.087% of the sample is taken by the ten largest. The sample comprised CD4+ T cells from PBMCs. The origin of the receptors is a human donor with Susac syndrome.

The chain employs TRBV6-1 and TRBJ1-5, with D uncertain. V was shortened by 1 base and J by 5 bases, with 6 bases between the two germline ends. Germline values: CDR1 MNHNS, CDR2 SASEGT. The CDR3 covers 13 residues. This CDR3 reads CASSEGEDQPQHF. The DNA for the CDR3 is TGTGCCAGCAGTGAAGGGGAGGATCAGCCCCAGCATTTT.

This chain joins TRBV18 and TRBJ2-1; 10 nucleotides line up with TRBD2. CDR3 length equals 15 residues. J gave up 9 bases and V 3 bases, and 8 bases lay outside the gene matches. Germline V gene lookup returns CDR1 KGHSH and CDR2 LQKENI. The DNA of the CDR3 is TGTGCCAGCTCACCCCGGAGCGGGGGGGCCAGTGAGCAGTTCTTC. It specifies CASSPRSGGASEQFF.

The V and J genes are TRBV5-1 and TRBJ1-5; unclear D gene. The germline gives CDR1 SGHRS, CDR2 YFSETQ. The CDR3 covers 14 residues. Trimming took off 0 bases at V and 7 bases at J, with 11 bases between the two ends. Written as DNA, the CDR3 is TGCGCCAGCAGCTTGGAACCGGGAGACCAGCCCCAGCATTTT. It is translated as CASSLEPGDQPQHF.

J is TRBJ1-1 and V is TRBV27; D possibly corresponds to TRBD1 (5 bases). CDR1 is MNHEY and CDR2 is SMNVEV in the germline V gene (reference sequence). V was clipped by 7 bases and J by 1 base, with 10 bases between them. The CDR3 totals 13 residues. This CDR3 reads CASTGGGNTEAFF. For the CDR3, the DNA is TGTGCCAGCACCGGCGGGGGGAACACTGAAGCTTTCTTT.

The rearrangement joins TRBV18 to TRBJ1-1, with 8 bases matching TRBD1. With V trimmed by 4 bases and J by 1 base, 2 bases remained unmatched. This CDR3 comprises 14 residues. Germline CDR1 is KGHSH and CDR2 is LQKENI. The chain's CDR3 is CASSRQGSNTEAFF. CDR3 bases: TGTGCCAGCTCACGACAGGGGTCGAACACTGAAGCTTTCTTT.

V and J are TRBV14 and TRBJ1-2; no definite D call. From germline, CDR1 is SGHDN and CDR2 FVKESK. V lost 0 bases and J 6 bases, leaving 8 bases between the germline ends. This CDR3 contains 13 residues. The CDR3 nucleotides read TGTGCCAGCAGCCAAGATATGGGGAATGGCTACACCTTC. Protein sequence: CASSQDMGNGYTF.

The rearrangement uses TRBV7-9 and TRBJ1-2, with TRBD1 matching 7 bases. After removal of 5 bases from V and 4 bases from J, the junction contained 13 bases not matched to a gene. Germline assignment: CDR1 SEHNR and CDR2 FQNEAQ (reference sequence). The CDR3 is 16 amino acids. The CDR3 bases are TGTGCCAGCAGCAACCACGGGACAGAGAAAGCCTATGGCTACACCTTC. It is translated as CASSNHGTEKAYGYTF.

This clonotype was counted ten times or more. At one end the junction does not follow the germline gene, possibly because of a read error. This rearrangement joins TRBV5-1 to TRBJ2-5; D ambiguous. This CDR3 has 11 residues. Germline V gene lookup returns CDR1 SGHRS and CDR2 YFSETQ. DNA of the CDR3: TGTGCCAGCAGCTTGGAAGAGACCCAGTACTTC. Translated: CASSLEETQYF. The variable domain in full, completed from reference TRBV5-1 and TRBJ2-5, reads KAGVTQTPRYLIKTRGQQVTLSCSPISGHRSVSWYQQTPGQGLQFLFEYFSETQRNKGNFPGRFSGRQFSNSRSEMNVSTLELGDSALYLCASSLEETQYFGPGTRLLVL.

This chain connects TRBV20-1 to TRBJ2-5; a possible D gene is TRBD2 (5 bases). Per the germline V gene, CDR1 is DFQATT and CDR2 is SNEGSKA (reference sequence). This CDR3 region has 11 residues. CDR3 DNA sequence: TGCAGCGCCATTGGCGGGGAGACCCAGTACTTC. Protein sequence: CSAIGGETQYF.

The chain is built from TRBV15 and TRBJ1-5; D is unclear. The germline V gene has CDR1 LNHNV and CDR2 YYDKDF (reference sequence). The CDR3 contains 10 residues. V was shortened by 9 bases and J by 5 bases, with 5 bases between the two germline ends. The CDR3, as DNA: TGTGCCACGGGCGATCAGCCCCAGCATTTT. Its translation: CATGDQPQHF.

This rearrangement joins TRBV3-1 to TRBJ1-2; 10 nucleotides match TRBD1. V shed 0 bases and J 4 bases; nucleotides not matched to a gene: 11. The CDR3 consists of 18 residues. Per germline, CDR1 LGHDT and CDR2 YNNKEL (reference sequence). The CDR3 DNA reads TGTGCCAGCAGCCAAGATCCCCGTGTTGGGGACAGGGGCTATGGCTACACCTTC. As protein: CASSQDPRVGDRGYGYTF.

The J gene is TRBJ2-7, the V gene TRBV30; either TRBD1 or TRBD2 may supply D (5 bases each). Trimming stripped 4 bases from V and 7 bases from J, with 14 bases between. Germline CDR1 and CDR2: GTSNPN and SVGIG (reference sequence). The CDR3 is 12 residues long. The CDR3 nucleotides read TGTGCCTGGAAGGGAGTCAGGGAGGAGCAGTACTTC. It specifies CAWKGVREEQYF.

J is TRBJ2-1 and V is TRBV5-1; D might be TRBD1 (6 bases). The V and J ends lost 4 bases and 0 bases respectively, with 14 bases between them. Per the germline V gene, CDR1 is SGHRS and CDR2 is YFSETQ. The CDR3 is 16 residues long. This chain's CDR3 is CASSRLTGSSYNEQFF. The CDR3 DNA follows: TGCGCCAGCAGCCGATTAACAGGGAGCTCCTACAATGAGCAGTTCTTC.

The genes are TRBV28 and TRBJ2-7, with 7 bases matching TRBD1. CDR1 and CDR2 from the germline V gene are MDHEN and SYDVKM. V was clipped by 4 bases and J by 7 bases; unmatched bases: 13. The CDR3 runs 15 residues. CDR3 residues: CASSSGTAPAEEQYF. The CDR3 DNA reads TGTGCCAGCAGTTCCGGGACAGCACCAGCGGAAGAGCAGTACTTC.

V and J are TRBV10-2 and TRBJ2-1; 12 bases fit TRBD2. V dropped 5 bases and J dropped 5; count of bases not matched to a gene: 4. Germline-derived CDR1 and CDR2 are WSHSY and SAAADI. There are 15 residues in the CDR3. The CDR3 bases are TGCGCCAGCAGTCGGACTAGCGGGAATAACAATGAGCAGTTCTTC. Its protein product is CASSRTSGNNNEQFF.

This clonotype has a single count. V is TRBV3-1 and J is TRBJ1-4; possibly TRBD1 for D (5 bases). This CDR3 is built from 17 residues. Per germline, CDR1 LGHDT and CDR2 YNNKEL (reference sequence). V was clipped by 4 bases and J by 0 bases, with 15 bases between them. The CDR3: CASSLRQPSATNEKLFF. CDR3 nucleotides: TGTGCCAGCAGCCTAAGACAGCCTAGTGCAACTAATGAAAAACTGTTTTTT.

The V call is TRBV5-1, the J call TRBJ2-5; tentative D call: TRBD2 (6 bases). Germline V lookup: CDR1 SGHRS, CDR2 YFSETQ. The CDR3 has 14 residues. Trimming cost V 4 bases and J 3 bases, with 13 bases left between them. The CDR3 coding sequence is TGCGCCAGCAGCCGAGGGACTGCGAAAGAGACCCAGTACTTC. Protein: CASSRGTAKETQYF.

The chain combines TRBV12-3 or TRBV12-4 with TRBJ2-7; D remains ambiguous. The CDR3 consists of 15 residues. Trimming left V 3 bases short and J 4 bases short, with 16 bases between. The CDR3, as DNA: TGTGCCAGCAGTTTCGCGGCAGCCCTGGGATACGAGCAGTACTTC. Its protein is CASSFAAALGYEQYF.

The gene calls are TRBV19 and TRBJ2-1; the D is unclear. CDR1 is LNHDA and CDR2 is SQIVND in the germline V gene (reference sequence). V lost 8 bases, J lost 3 bases, and 5 bases lay in between. CDR3 length equals 11 residues. CDR3 residues: CASRLYNEQFF. For the CDR3, the DNA is TGTGCCAGTCGACTCTACAATGAGCAGTTCTTC.

This chain connects TRBV7-2 to TRBJ1-5; 9 positions match TRBD1. CDR1 and CDR2 (germline): SGHTA, FQGNSA. J lost 6 bases, V lost 4 bases, and 1 base had no gene match. The CDR3 covers 13 residues. The CDR3, as DNA: TGTGCCAGCAGCTGGGACAGGGCTCAGCCCCAGCATTTT. Translating gives CASSWDRAQPQHF.

This clonotype was recorded only once. This rearrangement joins TRBV7-2 to TRBJ2-7, with a weak D call TRBD2 (5 bases). Trimming shortened V by 9 bases and J by 3 bases, and 15 bases separated the two germline ends. Germline loops: CDR1 SGHTA, CDR2 FQGNSA. This CDR3 has 13 residues. The CDR3 sequence: CASGRSRDYEQYF. CDR3 nucleotides: TGTGCCAGTGGCAGATCGAGGGACTACGAGCAGTACTTC. Supplemented by reference TRBV7-2 and TRBJ2-7, the full variable domain reads GAGVSQSPSNKVTEKGKDVELRCDPISGHTALYWYRQSLGQGLEFLIYFQGNSAPDKSGLPSDRFSAERTGGSVSTLTIQRTQQEDSAVYLCASGRSRDYEQYFGPGTRLTVT.

Note on this clonotype: The junction departs from the called germline gene at one end, perhaps through a read error. This chain uses TRBV2 with TRBJ1-2; 7 nucleotides match TRBD1. Germline V lookup: CDR1 SNHLY, CDR2 FYNNEI. The CDR3 consists of 13 residues. The CDR3 reads CANSVEGADGYTF. The CDR3 DNA is TGTGCCAACAGTGTAGAGGGGGCCGATGGCTACACCTTC.

V usage is TRBV2 and J usage is TRBJ1-1, with a possible D match to TRBD1 (6 bases). Per germline, CDR1 SNHLY and CDR2 FYNNEI. The V end lost 10 bases, the J end lost 5 bases, and 11 bases lay between the germline ends. The CDR3 covers 11 residues. Here the CDR3 reads CAKGGNTEAFF. The CDR3 DNA reads as TGTGCCAAAGGGGGGAATACTGAAGCTTTCTTT.

The V call is TRBV27, the J call TRBJ2-3, with D unclear. Germline CDR1 and CDR2: MNHEY and SMNVEV (reference sequence). The CDR3 sequence is 15 residues long. The ends were cut back, 7 bases at V and 2 bases at J, with 16 bases in the middle. The CDR3 sequence is CASTYSLCLTDTQYF. The DNA of the CDR3 is TGTGCCAGCACCTATTCACTATGCCTCACAGATACGCAGTATTTT.

For the CDR3, the DNA is TGCAGTGCCACTAGCGGGAGGGCCCTGGAGACCCAGTACTTC. Encoded protein: CSATSGRALETQYF. This chain connects TRBV20-1 to TRBJ2-5, with TRBD2 matching over 13 bases. V trimming: 6 bases; J trimming: 5 bases; junction bases outside the gene matches: 6. Per the germline V gene, CDR1 is DFQATT and CDR2 is SNEGSKA (reference sequence). The CDR3 sequence is 14 residues long.

This chain joins TRBV2 and TRBJ2-7; D is ambiguous. The germline V and J ends were trimmed by 5 bases and 1 base, with 12 bases remaining between them. Germline CDR1 is SNHLY and CDR2 is FYNNEI. The CDR3 is 14 residues long. The CDR3 DNA reads TGTGCCAGCAGTAAAGAAACCGGGTCCTACGAGCAGTACTTC. Protein product: CASSKETGSYEQYF.